The 18 T cell receptor beta chains given below trace back to one sample, sequenced in a study of siplizumab effects on memory and regulatory T cells (dated by TCRdb to about 2019). Library preparation employed the immunoSEQ multiplex PCR assay. TCRdb stores this immuneACCESS table with in-frame sequences only. Part of the clones is absent; in the studies checked, under half of the shortfall reflects unresolved V genes, and no reason is known for the rest. For this sample the table gives 100,000 or so clones, of which about 95% were detected only once. Together, the top ten hold approximately 1.3% of the sample. The sequenced sample consisted of non-Treg CD4+ T cells sorted from blood. The cell subset or site label on this specimen signifies: FACS-sorted unstimulated CD4+ non-regulatory T cells. These receptor sequences come from a human donor in good health.

The chain links TRBV5-1 to TRBJ1-2; 8 nucleotides line up with TRBD1. J lost 3 bases, V lost 4 bases, and 8 bases had no gene match. Germline V gene data show CDR1 as SGHRS and CDR2 as YFSETQ. The CDR3 is 15 amino acids. The CDR3 sequence: CASSLGQGGDYGYTF. DNA for the CDR3: TGCGCCAGCAGCCTAGGACAGGGCGGTGACTATGGCTACACCTTC.

The gene calls are TRBV28 and TRBJ2-4, with 8 bases aligning to TRBD2. This CDR3 spans 15 amino acids. Germline lookup yields CDR1 MDHEN and CDR2 SYDVKM. V was clipped by 2 bases and J by 6 bases; unmatched bases: 6. The CDR3 reads CASSLPSAGANIQYF. The CDR3 nucleotides read TGTGCCAGCAGTTTACCGTCAGCGGGAGCAAACATTCAGTACTTC.

In this sample, this clone turned up once. The chain couples TRBV28 to TRBJ1-5; D gene unclear. The germline CDR1 and CDR2 sequences are MDHEN and SYDVKM. CDR3 length: 13 residues. V dropped 7 bases and J dropped 13 bases, with 20 bases sitting between them. The DNA of the CDR3 is TGTGCCAGCAACTTATATCCAGAAAAGTTACAGCATTTT. It encodes CASNLYPEKLQHF.

CDR3 nucleotide sequence: TGTGCCAGTAGTGAGCAGGGTGACGACGAGCAGTACTTC. Translated, it gives CASSEQGDDEQYF. The chain links TRBV19 to TRBJ2-7, with D possibly matching TRBD1 (5 bases). The CDR3 length is 13 residues. CDR1 is LNHDA and CDR2 is SQIVND in the germline V gene (reference sequence). V was pared by 5 bases and J by 5 bases, with 13 bases between.

The chain couples TRBV27 to TRBJ1-1; D is uncertain. Germline V gene data show CDR1 as MNHEY and CDR2 as SMNVEV (reference sequence). V lost 4 bases and J 4 bases, leaving 13 bases between the germline ends. This CDR3 spans 14 amino acids. This CDR3 is CASSSYGDTTEAFF. The CDR3 bases are TGTGCCAGCAGTTCGTACGGGGATACCACTGAAGCTTTCTTT.

This sequence joins TRBV28 and TRBJ2-4, with D unclear. V was trimmed by 2 bases and J by 6 bases, leaving 14 bases between them. The germline V gene encodes CDR1 MDHEN and CDR2 SYDVKM. The CDR3 covers 15 residues. CDR3 amino acids: CASSLMLERRNIQYF. DNA for the CDR3: TGTGCCAGCAGTTTAATGCTGGAGAGGAGAAACATTCAGTACTTC.

The V gene is TRBV5-5, the J gene TRBJ1-5, with a weak D call TRBD1 (5 bases). The CDR3 is 20 amino acids. Germline CDR1 is SGHKS and CDR2 is YYEKEE (reference sequence). Trimming cost V 0 bases and J 0 bases, with 22 bases left between them. The chain's CDR3 is CASSLVGRDPFLDSNQPQHF. The CDR3, as DNA: TGTGCCAGCAGCTTGGTGGGCAGGGACCCTTTTCTTGATAGCAATCAGCCCCAGCATTTT. Full variable domain (rest looked up from reference TRBV5-5 and TRBJ1-5): DAGVTQSPTHLIKTRGQQVTLRCSPISGHKSVSWYQQVLGQGPQFIFQYYEKEERGRGNFPDRFSARQFPNYSSELNVNALLLGDSALYLCASSLVGRDPFLDSNQPQHFGDGTRLSIL.

The chain couples TRBV6-1 to TRBJ2-7; 9 bases fit TRBD2. The trim removed 1 base at V and 4 bases at J, leaving 5 bases unmatched. This CDR3 contains 15 residues. Germline V gives CDR1 MNHNS, CDR2 SASEGT. The DNA of the CDR3 is TGTGCCAGCAGTGAAGGGGAGCGGGGGGCTTACGAGCAGTACTTC. This translates into CASSEGERGAYEQYF.

This chain connects TRBV7-9 to TRBJ1-2; TRBD1 matches 7 bases. Germline lookup yields CDR1 SEHNR and CDR2 FQNEAQ (reference sequence). The CDR3 consists of 14 residues. Trimming at V came to 5 bases and at J to 5 bases, leaving 8 bases not matched to a gene. The CDR3 bases are TGTGCCAGCAGCCCCGGGACAGAACTTTATGGCTACACCTTC. It codes for CASSPGTELYGYTF.

This clone occurred a few times. The genes are TRBV20-1 and TRBJ1-2; D is unresolved. The CDR3 is 11 residues long. V dropped 1 base and J dropped 6 bases, with 6 bases sitting between them. Germline CDR1 reads DFQATT; CDR2 reads SNEGSKA (reference sequence). As DNA, the CDR3 is TGCAGTGCTAGAGTAGAGGATGGCTACACCTTC. It encodes CSARVEDGYTF.

The chain joins TRBV7-9 to TRBJ2-2, with D maybe TRBD1 (6 bases). Germline values: CDR1 SEHNR, CDR2 FQNEAQ (reference sequence). The CDR3 runs 12 residues. The V gene lost 7 bases and the J gene lost 7 bases, with 10 bases spanning the gap. CDR3 nucleotides: TGTGCCAGCAACAGGGCGGACGGGGAGCTGTTTTTT. Amino acids: CASNRADGELFF.

This clone appeared once. V and J are TRBV2 and TRBJ1-5, with D possibly being TRBD1 (5 bases). The CDR3 is 14 amino acids. With 4 bases removed from V and 4 bases from J, the gap between germline ends came to 11 bases. The germline V gene has CDR1 SNHLY and CDR2 FYNNEI. CDR3 in DNA: TGTGCCAGCAGTGCTGAGACAGTAAATCAGCCCCAGCATTTT. Its protein product is CASSAETVNQPQHF.

The rearrangement uses TRBV6-5 and TRBJ1-2, with 9 bases aligning to TRBD1. Unmatched junction bases numbered 6, after V lost 5 bases and J lost 5 bases. CDR1 and CDR2 (germline): MNHEY, SVGAGI. This CDR3 is built from 14 residues. The DNA of the CDR3 is TGTGCCAGCAGTCGGGGGACAGGGAAATATGGCTACACCTTC. Its translation: CASSRGTGKYGYTF.

The CDR3: CASSVGQGGVRVTDTQYF. CDR3 DNA sequence: TGCGCCAGCAGCGTGGGACAGGGAGGGGTCCGGGTCACAGATACGCAGTATTTT. The V and J genes are TRBV5-1 and TRBJ2-3, with TRBD1 identical over 9 bases. CDR1 and CDR2 (germline): SGHRS, YFSETQ. The CDR3 sequence is 18 residues long. Germline trimming cut 4 bases from V and 2 bases from J; bases unmatched to any gene: 14.

V gene TRBV10-2 combines with J gene TRBJ2-3; TRBD2 matches at 8 bases. The CDR3 has 17 amino acids. The V segment lost 6 bases and the J segment 1 base; nucleotides outside the gene matches: 12. The germline gives CDR1 WSHSY, CDR2 SAAADI. CDR3 amino acids: CASRAPRAGGRTDTQYF. The CDR3 coding sequence is TGCGCCAGCAGGGCCCCTAGGGCGGGAGGACGCACAGATACGCAGTATTTT.

This clone was recorded once. V and J are TRBV10-1 and TRBJ2-5, with D possibly matching TRBD1 (5 bases). V was cut by 1 base and J by 5 bases, with 11 bases left in between. CDR1 is WNHNN, CDR2 SYGVQD, per germline (reference sequence). The CDR3 runs to 14 residues. In nucleotides, the CDR3 is TGCGCCAGCAGTGAGTTCAGGGTTAGGGAGACCCAGTACTTC. This codes for CASSEFRVRETQYF.

This clone occurred once. The J gene is TRBJ2-4, the V gene TRBV19; the match to TRBD2 covers 8 bases. This CDR3 contains 15 residues. Germline CDR1 reads LNHDA; CDR2 reads SQIVND (reference sequence). Germline trimming cut 3 bases from V and 1 base from J; bases unmatched to any gene: 2. The CDR3 DNA follows: TGTGCCAGTAGTATGTCTAGCGGGGCCAAAAACATTCAGTACTTC. This gives the protein CASSMSSGAKNIQYF. Combining the CDR3 with reference TRBV19 and TRBJ2-4 gives the whole variable domain DGGITQSPKYLFRKEGQNVTLSCEQNLNHDAMYWYRQDPGQGLRLIYYSQIVNDFQKGDIAEGYSVSREKKESFPLTVTSAQKNPTAFYLCASSMSSGAKNIQYFGAGTRLSVL.

The chain recombines TRBV11-2 with TRBJ2-7; 12 positions match TRBD2. Germline loops: CDR1 SGHAT, CDR2 FQNNGV. The CDR3 runs 15 residues. V was clipped by 3 bases and J by 7 bases; unmatched bases: 7. DNA for the CDR3: TGTGCCAGCAGCTTCCTAGCGGGAGGGGGGGGAGAGCAGTACTTC. Translation gives CASSFLAGGGGEQYF.